A single sample gave rise to the 27 T cell receptor beta chains below, sequenced in a study of blood T cell repertoires in COVID-19. Clones were read by immunoSEQ multiplex PCR, and TCRdb kept only the in-frame ones, dropping some. This table has 40,000 or so clones, under 90% appearing once. The specimen was peripheral blood. These receptors originate from a human donor in a cohort sampled during active COVID-19.

The chain links TRBV6-4 to TRBJ2-7; TRBD1 matches at 7 bases. There are 16 residues in the CDR3. The J segment lost 0 bases and the V segment lost 0 bases, leaving 5 bases of the junction unmatched. Per germline, CDR1 MRHNA and CDR2 SNTAGT. This chain's CDR3 is CASSDSQDRSSYEQYF. CDR3 in DNA: TGTGCCAGCAGTGACTCGCAGGACAGGAGCTCCTACGAGCAGTACTTC.

This clone was detected once. The V and J genes are TRBV12-3 or TRBV12-4 and TRBJ1-6, with unresolved D. With 6 bases removed from V and 3 bases from J, the gap between germline ends came to 6 bases. CDR3 length: 13 amino acids. In DNA form, the CDR3 reads TGTGCCAGCAGCGACAACTATAATTCACCCCTCCACTTT. Amino acid sequence: CASSDNYNSPLHF.

This chain connects TRBV4-3 to TRBJ2-7; perhaps TRBD2 as D (7 bases). The CDR3 runs to 15 residues. Trimming took 0 bases from V and 2 from J, leaving 11 bases between them. Germline CDR1 LGHNA, CDR2 YSLEER. The CDR3 sequence: CASSQDRGGPYEQYF. The DNA of the CDR3 is TGCGCCAGCAGCCAAGATAGGGGGGGCCCCTACGAGCAGTACTTC.

The chain links TRBV6-5 to TRBJ1-2, with D possibly being TRBD1 (5 bases). Trimming shortened V by 2 bases and J by 5 bases, and 9 bases separated the two germline ends. CDR1 MNHEY and CDR2 SVGAGI come from the germline V gene. This CDR3 has 13 residues. The CDR3 here is CASSYKGLYGYTF. CDR3 DNA: TGTGCCAGCAGTTACAAGGGACTGTATGGCTACACCTTC.

The chain has TRBV6-1 and TRBJ1-6; D not certain. Germline-derived CDR1 and CDR2 are MNHNS and SASEGT. The CDR3 covers 13 residues. Trimming removed 1 base from V and 6 bases from J, with 4 bases in between. CDR3 protein: CASSEGGNSPLHF. For the CDR3, the DNA is TGTGCCAGCAGTGAAGGAGGTAATTCACCCCTCCACTTT.

The genes are TRBV3-1 (or the pseudogene TRBV3-2) and TRBJ2-7; TRBD2 might be the D (7 bases). Trimming took 0 bases from V and 3 from J, leaving 18 bases between them. The germline gives CDR1 LGHDT, CDR2 YNNKEL (reference sequence). CDR3 length equals 17 residues. The CDR3 protein is CASSQDRGRGVNYEQYF. CDR3 DNA: TGTGCCAGCAGCCAAGATCGGGGGAGGGGGGTCAACTACGAGCAGTACTTC.

The rearrangement uses TRBV12-1 and TRBJ1-2; TRBD1, the table's D call, lacks a check against the DNA. TRBV12-1 is designated a pseudogene. This CDR3 comprises 14 residues. The CDR3 region is CASLPQDPNYGYTF. The CDR3 nucleotides read TGTGCCAGCCTTCCCCAGGATCCAAACTATGGCTACACCTTC.

This chain uses TRBV9 with TRBJ1-1; D ambiguous. The CDR3 has 16 residues. Germline loops: CDR1 SGDLS, CDR2 YYNGEE. The V end was cut by 0 bases, the J end by 5 bases, with 17 bases between. CDR3: CASSVAMGGSDTEAFF. DNA for the CDR3: TGTGCCAGCAGCGTAGCTATGGGCGGGAGCGATACTGAAGCTTTCTTT.

The rearrangement joins TRBV11-2 to TRBJ2-3; 12 bases agree with TRBD2. Trimming cost V 5 bases and J 3 bases; bases outside gene matches: 6. Germline CDR1 reads SGHAT; CDR2 reads FQNNGV. This CDR3 spans 16 amino acids. CDR3 residues: CASSQGTSGFTDTQYF. The CDR3 nucleotides read TGTGCCAGCAGCCAAGGGACTAGCGGGTTTACAGATACGCAGTATTTT.

This CDR3 is CASSRGVGTEAFF. CDR3 bases: TGTGCCAGCAGCAGGGGGGTTGGCACTGAAGCTTTCTTT. This chain links TRBV6-5 with TRBJ1-1, with 7 bases matching TRBD1. The germline V gene has CDR1 MNHEY and CDR2 SVGAGI. The trim removed 6 bases at V and 4 bases at J, leaving 5 bases unmatched. This CDR3 has 13 amino acids.

The chain carries TRBV4-1 and TRBJ1-3; D is possibly TRBD1 (5 bases). The V and J ends lost 3 bases and 4 bases respectively, with 13 bases between them. The germline CDR1 and CDR2 sequences are MGHRA and YSYEKL. CDR3 length: 15 residues. CDR3 sequence: CASSHSPGEGNTIYF. The CDR3 region has the DNA TGCGCCAGCAGCCATTCCCCGGGGGAAGGAAACACCATATATTTT.

The chain carries TRBV9 and TRBJ1-4; D is unclear. Germline CDR1 SGDLS, CDR2 YYNGEE. CDR3 length: 16 residues. V shed 2 bases and J shed 2 bases, with 13 bases lying between them. The CDR3 DNA reads as TGTGCCAGCAGCGTCGAGGGAGGGCCGACTAATGAAAAACTGTTTTTT. It encodes CASSVEGGPTNEKLFF.

The chain uses TRBV4-3 and TRBJ2-6; 9 positions agree with TRBD2. Trimming at V came to 1 base and at J to 0 bases, leaving 4 bases not matched to a gene. Germline loops: CDR1 LGHNA, CDR2 YSLEER. The CDR3 is 18 residues long. CDR3 in DNA: TGCGCCAGCAGCCAAGTAGCGGGGGCCAGCTCTGGGGCCAACGTCCTGACTTTC. It specifies CASSQVAGASSGANVLTF.

The V and J genes are TRBV4-1 and TRBJ2-7; possibly TRBD1 for D (6 bases). The germline V and J ends were trimmed by 5 bases and 3 bases, with 8 bases remaining between them. The V gene's germline CDR1 is MGHRA and CDR2 YSYEKL. CDR3 length: 12 residues. The CDR3 loop reads CASSEQGYEQYF. The CDR3 coding sequence is TGCGCCAGCAGCGAACAGGGCTACGAGCAGTACTTC.

The J gene is TRBJ1-6, the V gene TRBV19; no clear D. Germline V gene sequence: CDR1 LNHDA, CDR2 SQIVND (reference sequence). The CDR3 has 17 amino acids. With 0 bases removed from V and 7 bases from J, the gap between germline ends came to 16 bases. The CDR3 sequence: CASSIDLWTTVNSPLHF. The CDR3 bases are TGTGCCAGTAGTATAGATCTATGGACTACGGTCAATTCACCCCTCCACTTT. Drawing the rest from reference TRBV19 and TRBJ1-6, the complete variable domain is DGGITQSPKYLFRKEGQNVTLSCEQNLNHDAMYWYRQDPGQGLRLIYYSQIVNDFQKGDIAEGYSVSREKKESFPLTVTSAQKNPTAFYLCASSIDLWTTVNSPLHFGNGTRLTVT.

The J gene is TRBJ1-3, the V gene TRBV11-2; D may be TRBD1 (5 bases). V lost 6 bases to trimming and J lost 8 bases, with 14 bases between them. CDR1 and CDR2 (germline): SGHAT, FQNNGV. This CDR3 region has 13 residues. CDR3 sequence reads: CASRHRFLDTIYF. CDR3 nucleotide sequence: TGTGCCAGCAGACACAGGTTTTTGGACACCATATATTTT.

The CDR3 nucleotides are TGTGCCAGCAGCACTCAAACAGGGACCTCTGGAAACACCATATATTTT. This codes for CASSTQTGTSGNTIYF. V gene TRBV7-2 combines with J gene TRBJ1-3, with TRBD1 as a possible D gene (6 bases). This CDR3 is 16 amino acids long. Trimming took off 5 bases at V and 0 bases at J, with 14 bases between the two ends. Germline lookup yields CDR1 SGHTA and CDR2 FQGNSA.

This chain uses TRBV6-5 with TRBJ1-2; D is perhaps TRBD1 (6 bases). Per the germline V gene, CDR1 is MNHEY and CDR2 is SVGAGI. This CDR3 contains 14 residues. The ends were cut back, 7 bases at V and 4 bases at J, with 16 bases in the middle. As DNA, the CDR3 is TGTGCCAGCACCCCCTCGCAGGGGTTCTATGGCTACACCTTC. Protein sequence: CASTPSQGFYGYTF.

This rearrangement joins TRBV6-1 to TRBJ2-7, with a tentative D call TRBD2 (6 bases). Germline CDR1 reads MNHNS; CDR2 reads SASEGT. This CDR3 is built from 18 residues. V gave up 5 bases and J gave up 5 bases, with 28 bases separating them. DNA for the CDR3: TGTGCCAGCAGTAAAGGGAATATGGGGACGCGACTAGGGGACGAGCAGTACTTC. It translates to CASSKGNMGTRLGDEQYF.

The J gene is TRBJ1-6, the V gene TRBV2; no definite D call. The CDR3 is made up of 15 amino acids. Germline CDR1 is SNHLY and CDR2 is FYNNEI. Trimming took off 0 bases at V and 8 bases at J, with 11 bases between the two ends. CDR3 in DNA: TGTGCCAGCAGTGAAGCTATGCTACCGGATTCACCCCTCCACTTT. Translating it yields CASSEAMLPDSPLHF.

This sequence joins TRBV13 and TRBJ1-6; D is ambiguous. The CDR3 has 16 residues. V was trimmed by 1 base and J by 6 bases, leaving 13 bases between them. The V gene's germline CDR1 is PRHDT and CDR2 FYEKMQ (reference sequence). CDR3 sequence reads: CASSLEAGKFNSPLHF. CDR3 sequence (DNA): TGTGCCAGCAGCTTAGAGGCGGGAAAATTTAATTCACCCCTCCACTTT.

This chain joins TRBV5-1 and TRBJ1-4; D perhaps matches TRBD1 (5 bases). Germline-derived CDR1 and CDR2 are SGHRS and YFSETQ. The CDR3 spans 14 residues. V lost 7 bases and J lost 0, with 10 bases in between. CDR3 region: CASRSGATNEKLFF. In DNA, the CDR3 is TGCGCCAGCCGATCGGGGGCAACTAATGAAAAACTGTTTTTT.

The chain carries TRBV7-9 and TRBJ2-7, with 7 bases aligning to TRBD2. Germline values: CDR1 SEHNR, CDR2 FQNEAQ (reference sequence). The CDR3 length is 17 residues. J was trimmed by 0 bases and V by 2 bases; bases with no gene match: 10. CDR3 sequence reads: CASSLRISGPNSYEQYF. In DNA, the CDR3 is TGTGCCAGCAGCTTAAGGATTAGCGGGCCAAACTCCTACGAGCAGTACTTC.

The chain combines TRBV2 with TRBJ1-5, with TRBD1 as a possible D gene (5 bases). Germline assignment: CDR1 SNHLY and CDR2 FYNNEI. Trimming left V 2 bases short and J 5 bases short, with 7 bases between. The length of the CDR3 is 13 residues. In DNA form, the CDR3 reads TGTGCCAGCAGTGAATCGGGGGATCAGCCCCAGCATTTT. It yields the protein CASSESGDQPQHF.

The chain uses TRBV6-2 or TRBV6-3 and TRBJ2-7, with TRBD1 identical over 11 bases. The V gene end was trimmed by 4 bases and the J gene end by 2 bases; junction bases not matched to a gene: 7. CDR3 length equals 16 residues. Germline V gene data show CDR1 as MNHEY and CDR2 as SVGEGT. The CDR3 sequence is CASSSYRDRGTYEQYF. The CDR3 DNA is TGTGCCAGCAGTTCGTACCGGGACAGGGGGACCTACGAGCAGTACTTC.

This clone was seen only once. V is TRBV10-3 and J is TRBJ1-1, with 8 bases matching TRBD1. Germline V lookup: CDR1 ENHRY, CDR2 SYGVKD. The CDR3 sequence is 15 residues long. V lost 0 bases to trimming and J lost 5 bases; unmatched junction nucleotides: 5. The CDR3 loop reads CAISESIQGETEAFF. In DNA form, the CDR3 reads TGTGCCATCAGTGAGTCGATACAGGGGGAAACTGAAGCTTTCTTT.

V gene TRBV7-9 combines with J gene TRBJ2-7, with D tentatively TRBD1 (5 bases). The CDR3 is made up of 17 amino acids. The germline gives CDR1 SEHNR, CDR2 FQNEAQ (reference sequence). The V and J ends lost 0 bases and 1 base respectively, with 16 bases between them. The CDR3, as DNA: TGTGCCAGCAGCTTAGCGGTGACAGAAGAAAGTTCCTACGAGCAGTACTTC. Protein: CASSLAVTEESSYEQYF.